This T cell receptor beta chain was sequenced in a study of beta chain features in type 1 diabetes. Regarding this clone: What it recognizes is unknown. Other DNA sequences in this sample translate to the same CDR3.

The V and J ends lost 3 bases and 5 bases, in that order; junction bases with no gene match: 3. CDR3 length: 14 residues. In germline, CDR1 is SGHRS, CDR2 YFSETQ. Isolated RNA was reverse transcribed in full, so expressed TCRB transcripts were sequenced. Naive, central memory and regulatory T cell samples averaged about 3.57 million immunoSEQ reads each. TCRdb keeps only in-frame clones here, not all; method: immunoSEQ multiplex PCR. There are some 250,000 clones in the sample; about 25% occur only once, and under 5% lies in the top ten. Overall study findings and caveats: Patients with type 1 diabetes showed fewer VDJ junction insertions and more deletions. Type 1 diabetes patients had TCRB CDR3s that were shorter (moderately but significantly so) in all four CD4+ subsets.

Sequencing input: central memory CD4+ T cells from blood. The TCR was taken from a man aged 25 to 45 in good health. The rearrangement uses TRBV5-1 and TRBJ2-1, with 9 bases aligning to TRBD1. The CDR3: CASSSDRGHNEQFF. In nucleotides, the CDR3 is TGCGCCAGCAGCTCGGACAGGGGACACAATGAGCAGTTCTTC.